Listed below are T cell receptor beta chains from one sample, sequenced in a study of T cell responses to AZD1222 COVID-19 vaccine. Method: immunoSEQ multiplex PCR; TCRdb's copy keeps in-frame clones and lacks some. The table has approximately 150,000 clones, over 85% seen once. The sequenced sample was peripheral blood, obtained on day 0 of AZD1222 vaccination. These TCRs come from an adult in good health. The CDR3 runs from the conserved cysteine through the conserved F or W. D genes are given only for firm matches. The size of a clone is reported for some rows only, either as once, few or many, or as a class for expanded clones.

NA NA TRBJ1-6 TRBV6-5 CASGTSYNSPLHF TGTGCCAGCGGGACTTCCTATAATTCACCCCTCCACTTT
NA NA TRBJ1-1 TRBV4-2 CASSQTPAQGTEAFF TGTGCCAGCAGCCAAACTCCGGCCCAGGGAACTGAAGCTTTCTTT
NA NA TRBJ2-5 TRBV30 CAWSVPGRRETQYF TGTGCCTGGAGTGTACCGGGGAGGAGAGAGACCCAGTACTTC
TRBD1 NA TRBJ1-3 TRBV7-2 CASSQRGQVGNTIYF TGTGCCAGCAGTCAGAGGGGGCAGGTGGGAAACACCATATATTTT
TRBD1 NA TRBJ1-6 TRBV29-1 CSSRTGENSPLHF TGCAGCTCGAGGACAGGGGAAAATTCACCCCTCCACTTT
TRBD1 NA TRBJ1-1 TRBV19 CASSLQGVNTEAFF TGTGCCAGTAGTCTACAGGGGGTGAACACTGAAGCTTTCTTT
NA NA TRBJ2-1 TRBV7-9 CATPISGRYYNEQFF TGTGCCACCCCGATAAGCGGCCGATACTACAATGAGCAGTTCTTC
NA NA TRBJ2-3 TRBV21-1 CASRVRGPSTDTQYF TGTGCCAGCAGGGTCAGGGGGCCTAGCACAGATACGCAGTATTTT
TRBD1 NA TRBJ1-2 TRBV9 CASSASYRGEGNYGYTF TGTGCCAGCAGCGCGAGCTACAGGGGCGAGGGGAACTATGGCTACACCTTC
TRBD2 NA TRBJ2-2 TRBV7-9 CASSSSGSRDTGELFF TGTGCCAGCAGCTCTAGCGGGAGTAGGGACACCGGGGAGCTGTTTTTT
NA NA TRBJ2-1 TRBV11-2 CASSLDLASDPYSNEQFF TGTGCCAGCAGCTTAGATTTAGCAAGCGACCCATATTCCAATGAGCAGTTCTTC
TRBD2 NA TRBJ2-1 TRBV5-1 CASSLVPTSGGNEQFF TGCGCCAGCAGCTTGGTACCGACTAGCGGGGGAAATGAGCAGTTCTTC
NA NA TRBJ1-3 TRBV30 CAWSVRGSGNTIYF TGTGCCTGGAGTGTACGGGGTTCTGGAAACACCATATATTTT
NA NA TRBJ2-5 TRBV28 CASSAPGPPWETQYF TGTGCCAGCAGTGCGCCGGGACCCCCGTGGGAGACCCAGTACTTC
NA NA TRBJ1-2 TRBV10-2 CASSSDINYGYTF TGCGCCAGCAGTTCCGACATCAACTATGGCTACACCTTC
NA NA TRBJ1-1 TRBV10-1 CAILHPGGLLKRRTEAFF TGCGCCATCTTACACCCGGGGGGGCTTCTAAAACGTCGCACTGAAGCTTTCTTT
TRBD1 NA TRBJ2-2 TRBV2 CASSPGQGAAGELFF TGTGCCAGCAGTCCGGGACAGGGGGCCGCCGGGGAGCTGTTTTTT
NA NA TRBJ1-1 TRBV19 CASSIAPGANTEAFF TGTGCCAGTAGTATAGCCCCAGGGGCGAACACTGAAGCTTTCTTT
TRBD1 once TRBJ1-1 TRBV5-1 CASSLEGQGYTEAFF TGCGCCAGCAGCTTGGAGGGACAGGGATACACTGAAGCTTTCTTT
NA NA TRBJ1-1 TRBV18 CASSKDYMNTEAFF TGTGCCAGCTCCAAAGACTACATGAACACTGAAGCTTTCTTT
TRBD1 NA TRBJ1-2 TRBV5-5 CASSLVVTGGGEDGYTF TGTGCCAGCAGCTTGGTGGTTACAGGGGGCGGTGAAGATGGCTACACCTTC
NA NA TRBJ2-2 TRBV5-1 CASRLGTGTNTGELFF TGCGCCAGCAGACTTGGAACAGGGACGAACACCGGGGAGCTGTTTTTT
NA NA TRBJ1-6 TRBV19 CASSMAGAIIKSPLHF TGTGCCAGTAGTATGGCAGGGGCTATAATTAAGTCACCCCTCCACTTT
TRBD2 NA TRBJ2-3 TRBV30 CALTSGSTDTQYF TGTGCCTTGACTAGCGGGAGCACAGATACGCAGTATTTT
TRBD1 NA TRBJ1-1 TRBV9 CASSVSTGQLNTEAFF TGTGCCAGCAGCGTATCAACGGGACAGTTGAACACTGAAGCTTTCTTT
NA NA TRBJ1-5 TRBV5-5 CASSLDTYSNQPQHF TGTGCCAGCAGCCTGGACACTTATAGCAATCAGCCCCAGCATTTT
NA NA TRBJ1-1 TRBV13 CASSRGGTEAFF TGTGCCAGCAGCCGTGGGGGGACTGAAGCTTTCTTT
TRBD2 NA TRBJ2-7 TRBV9 CASSARDYLYEQYF TGTGCCAGCAGCGCCCGGGACTACCTCTACGAGCAGTACTTC
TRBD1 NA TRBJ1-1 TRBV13 CASSLGGQGDTEAFF TGTGCCAGCAGCTTAGGCGGGCAGGGGGACACTGAAGCTTTCTTT
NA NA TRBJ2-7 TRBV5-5 CASSLAGTYEQYF TGTGCCAGCAGCTTGGCCGGGACTTACGAGCAGTACTTC
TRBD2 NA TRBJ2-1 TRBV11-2 CASSLAGLAGQAYNEQFF TGTGCCAGCAGCTTAGCGGGACTAGCGGGACAAGCCTACAATGAGCAGTTCTTC
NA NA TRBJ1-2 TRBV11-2 CASSLDEFGDGYTF TGTGCCAGCAGCTTAGACGAATTCGGTGATGGCTACACCTTC
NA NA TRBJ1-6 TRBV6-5 CASSYTGTSYNSPLHF TGTGCCAGCAGTTACACGGGGACATCTTATAATTCACCCCTCCACTTT
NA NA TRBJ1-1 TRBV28 CASSLRGNTEAFF TGTGCCAGCAGTTTAAGGGGGAACACTGAAGCTTTCTTT
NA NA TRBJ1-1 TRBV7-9 CASSLAAGVGEAFF TGTGCCAGCAGCTTAGCGGCGGGGGTAGGCGAAGCTTTCTTT
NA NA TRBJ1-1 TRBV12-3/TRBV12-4 CASSWGVGTEAFF TGTGCCAGCAGTTGGGGGGTTGGGACTGAAGCTTTCTTT
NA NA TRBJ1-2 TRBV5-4 CASLSPRYGYTF TGTGCCAGCCTTTCTCCAAGGTATGGCTACACCTTC
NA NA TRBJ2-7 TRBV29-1 CSVEGTGGEQYF TGCAGCGTTGAAGGGACCGGCGGCGAGCAGTACTTC
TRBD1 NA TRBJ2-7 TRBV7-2 CASSWTGNYEQYF TGTGCCAGCAGCTGGACAGGGAACTACGAGCAGTACTTC
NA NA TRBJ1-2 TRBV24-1 CATSDDVYGYTF TGTGCCACCAGTGATGATGTCTATGGCTACACCTTC
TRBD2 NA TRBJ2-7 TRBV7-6 CASSLARESEQYF TGTGCCAGCAGCTTAGCGCGGGAGAGCGAGCAGTACTTC
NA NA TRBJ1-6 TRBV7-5 CVRSLGQGGSPLHF TGTGTCAGAAGCTTAGGACAGGGCGGTTCACCCCTCCACTTT
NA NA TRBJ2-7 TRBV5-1 CASSPTGQANYEQYF TGCGCCAGCAGCCCTACGGGACAAGCAAACTACGAGCAGTACTTC